This passage covers 14 T cell receptor beta chains from one sample sequenced in a study of T-cell reconstitution after alpha-beta-depleted transplantation in children. The TCRbeta library incorporated unique molecular identifiers. TCRdb reanalysed the PCR reads using MiXCR and keeps one entry per CDR3 protein. The sample lists about 580,000 distinct CDR3 sequences, about 21% occurring once. This specimen consisted of PBMCs, mostly from graft donor cells, obtained 360 days after TCRalphabeta/CD19-depleted stem cell transplant. The receptors were sampled from a boy under two years old who had a stem cell transplant for acute myeloid leukemia, so the T cells may come from the graft donor.

This clonotype was picked up a small number of times. The genes are TRBV9 and TRBJ2-3; 10 positions agree with TRBD2. The CDR3 contains 15 residues. The trim removed 0 bases at V and 6 bases at J, leaving 4 bases unmatched. The germline V gene encodes CDR1 SGDLS and CDR2 YYNGEE. The CDR3 protein is CASSVGLTSGDTQYF. In DNA, the CDR3 is TGTGCCAGCAGCGTAGGGTTGACTAGCGGGGATACGCAGTATTTT.

The chain employs TRBV10-2 and TRBJ2-1, with 11 bases fitting TRBD2. Trimming took 6 bases from V and 6 from J; bases not matched to a gene: 7. This CDR3 has 15 amino acids. From germline, CDR1 is WSHSY and CDR2 SAAADI. The CDR3 spells CASRDSGGAGNEQFF. The CDR3 DNA is TGCGCCAGCAGGGATAGCGGGGGGGCCGGCAATGAGCAGTTCTTC.

CDR3 region: CASSFSGRADTQYF. In nucleotides, the CDR3 is TGTGCCAGCAGTTTTTCAGGGCGTGCAGATACGCAGTATTTT. V and J are TRBV6-5 and TRBJ2-3; D is perhaps TRBD1 (5 bases). The CDR3 has 14 residues. The V and J ends lost 4 bases and 4 bases respectively, with 12 bases between them. CDR1 MNHEY and CDR2 SVGAGI come from the germline V gene.

There are a few counts of this clonotype. This chain links TRBV12-3 or TRBV12-4 with TRBJ2-3; D gene ambiguous. The V gene lost 5 bases and the J gene lost 4 bases, with 19 bases spanning the gap. The CDR3 is 16 amino acids. This CDR3 reads CASSRSGPPSPDTQYF. Here the CDR3 DNA reads TGTGCCAGCAGTCGAAGTGGGCCCCCCTCCCCAGATACGCAGTATTTT.

This chain links TRBV6-1 with TRBJ2-7, with D maybe TRBD1 (5 bases). This CDR3 has 14 amino acids. Germline V CDR1 and CDR2: MNHNS, SASEGT. The ends were cut back, 5 bases at V and 6 bases at J, with 17 bases in the middle. CDR3 amino acids: CASSRGAGIGEQYV. In nucleotides, the CDR3 is TGTGCCAGCAGTCGCGGTGCAGGGATCGGCGAGCAGTACGTC.

The genes are TRBV7-2 and TRBJ2-1, with 13 bases identical to TRBD2. Germline CDR1 reads SGHTA; CDR2 reads FQGNSA. The CDR3 extends over 16 amino acids. With V trimmed by 5 bases and J by 4 bases, 5 bases remained unmatched. The CDR3 DNA is TGTGCCAGCAGCGTCGGACTAGCGGGGGCATACAATGAGCAGTTCTTC. This codes for CASSVGLAGAYNEQFF.

The table lists this clonotype with a few counts. V and J are TRBV6-5 and TRBJ2-3, with D perhaps matching TRBD2 (6 bases). V gave up 0 bases and J gave up 4 bases, with 11 bases separating them. Germline V CDR1 and CDR2: MNHEY, SVGAGI. The CDR3 totals 15 residues. Here the CDR3 DNA reads TGTGCCAGCAGTTACTCGGGCGGGGTTGCAGATACGCAGTATTTT. Amino acid sequence: CASSYSGGVADTQYF.

V gene TRBV2 combines with J gene TRBJ2-2; 8 nucleotides agree with TRBD2. The germline CDR1 and CDR2 sequences are SNHLY and FYNNEI. The CDR3 is made up of 14 amino acids. V lost 7 bases, J lost 4 bases, and 5 bases stayed unmatched. This chain's CDR3 is CASKTSEITGELFF. The DNA for the CDR3 is TGTGCCAGCAAGACTAGCGAGATCACCGGGGAGCTGTTTTTT.

The V and J genes are TRBV7-2 and TRBJ2-7, with TRBD1 identical over 8 bases. CDR3 length: 13 residues. V was pared by 6 bases and J by 2 bases, with 3 bases of the junction left unmatched. Per the germline V gene, CDR1 is SGHTA and CDR2 is FQGNSA. This chain's CDR3 is CASRGQAAYEQYF. As DNA, the CDR3 is TGTGCCAGCAGGGGACAGGCGGCCTACGAGCAGTACTTC.

The V and J genes are TRBV5-5 and TRBJ2-2; 11 bases agree with TRBD1. With 4 bases clipped from V and 7 bases from J, the junction kept 6 bases outside the gene matches. The CDR3 runs 15 residues. The germline gives CDR1 SGHKS, CDR2 YYEKEE (reference sequence). The CDR3 DNA is TGTGCCAGCAGCCATGGACAGGGGGCAATCGGGGAGCTGTTTTTT. This gives the protein CASSHGQGAIGELFF.

The V gene is TRBV20-1, the J gene TRBJ2-7; 15 positions agree with TRBD2. Germline trimming cut 5 bases from V and 5 bases from J; bases unmatched to any gene: 13. The length of the CDR3 is 17 residues. Germline V CDR1 and CDR2: DFQATT, SNEGSKA (reference sequence). In nucleotides, the CDR3 is TGCAGTGCTTGCGGACTAGCGGGGGGGCCGGTCCCTGACGAGCAGTACTTC. This sequence encodes CSACGLAGGPVPDEQYF.

This clonotype was counted between two and nine times. The V gene is TRBV11-2, the J gene TRBJ2-1; tentatively, D is TRBD2 (5 bases). The CDR3 loop spans 14 amino acids. CDR1 and CDR2 (germline): SGHAT, FQNNGV. The V gene lost 5 bases and the J gene lost 6 bases, with 14 bases spanning the gap. CDR3: CASSHRLQANEQFF. The CDR3 bases are TGTGCCAGCAGCCACCGACTACAAGCCAATGAGCAGTTCTTC.

This clonotype has at least ten counts. The chain has TRBV5-1 and TRBJ2-5; TRBD1 or TRBD2 may be the D gene (6 bases each). V was trimmed by 3 bases and J by 3 bases, leaving 9 bases between them. Looked up from germline, CDR1 is SGHRS and CDR2 is YFSETQ. This CDR3 comprises 13 residues. This chain's CDR3 is CASSWRGEETQYF. In nucleotides, the CDR3 is TGCGCCAGCAGCTGGAGGGGGGAAGAGACCCAGTACTTC.

This sequence joins TRBV11-2 and TRBJ2-7; D might be TRBD2 (6 bases). V shed 6 bases and J shed 6 bases, with 12 bases lying between them. The CDR3 has 12 residues. Germline CDR1 SGHAT, CDR2 FQNNGV. Here the CDR3 reads CASSRGTVEQYV. The CDR3 DNA follows: TGTGCCAGCAGTCGGGGGACTGTCGAGCAGTACGTC.